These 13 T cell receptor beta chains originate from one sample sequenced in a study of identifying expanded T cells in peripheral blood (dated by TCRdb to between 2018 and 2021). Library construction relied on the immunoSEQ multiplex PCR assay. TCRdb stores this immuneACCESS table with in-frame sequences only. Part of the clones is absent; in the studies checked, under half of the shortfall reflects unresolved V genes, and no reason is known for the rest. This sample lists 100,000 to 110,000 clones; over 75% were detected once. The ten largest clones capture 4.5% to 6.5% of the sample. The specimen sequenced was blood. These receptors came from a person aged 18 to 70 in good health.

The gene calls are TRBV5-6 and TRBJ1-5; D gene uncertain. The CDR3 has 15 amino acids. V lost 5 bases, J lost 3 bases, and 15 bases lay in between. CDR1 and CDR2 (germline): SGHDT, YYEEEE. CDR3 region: CASSGRSQFNQPQHF. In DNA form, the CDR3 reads TGTGCCAGCAGTGGGAGGTCACAGTTCAATCAGCCCCAGCATTTT.

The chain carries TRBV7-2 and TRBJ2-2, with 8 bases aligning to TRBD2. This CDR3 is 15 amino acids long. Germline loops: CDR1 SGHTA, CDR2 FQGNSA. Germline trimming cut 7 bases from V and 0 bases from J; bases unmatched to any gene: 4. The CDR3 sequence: CASNKLAANTGELFF. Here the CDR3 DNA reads TGTGCCAGCAACAAACTAGCGGCGAACACCGGGGAGCTGTTTTTT.

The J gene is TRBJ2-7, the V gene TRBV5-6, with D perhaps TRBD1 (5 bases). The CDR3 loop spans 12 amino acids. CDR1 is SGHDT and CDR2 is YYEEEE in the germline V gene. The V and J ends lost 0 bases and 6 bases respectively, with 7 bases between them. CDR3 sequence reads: CASSLGGGEQYF. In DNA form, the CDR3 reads TGTGCCAGCAGCTTGGGGGGCGGCGAGCAGTACTTC.

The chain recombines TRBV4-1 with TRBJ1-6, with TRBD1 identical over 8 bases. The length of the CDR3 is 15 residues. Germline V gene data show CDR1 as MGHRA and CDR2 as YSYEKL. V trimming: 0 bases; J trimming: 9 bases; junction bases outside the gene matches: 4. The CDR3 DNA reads TGCGCCAGCAGCCAAGATCCAGGGGGCACTTCACCCCTCCACTTT. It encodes CASSQDPGGTSPLHF.

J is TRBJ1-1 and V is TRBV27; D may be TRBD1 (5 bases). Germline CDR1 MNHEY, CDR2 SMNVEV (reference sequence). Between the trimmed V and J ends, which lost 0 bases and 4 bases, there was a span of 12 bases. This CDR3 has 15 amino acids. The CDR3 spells CASSLSYRGLTEAFF. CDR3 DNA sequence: TGTGCCAGCAGTTTATCATACCGGGGCCTCACTGAAGCTTTCTTT.

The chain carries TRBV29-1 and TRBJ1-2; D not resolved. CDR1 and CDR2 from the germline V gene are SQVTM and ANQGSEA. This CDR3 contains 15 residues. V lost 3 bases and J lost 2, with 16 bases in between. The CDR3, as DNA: TGCAGCGTTGATGCCCCCGGGGTCCTAAACTATGGCTACACCTTC. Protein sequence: CSVDAPGVLNYGYTF.

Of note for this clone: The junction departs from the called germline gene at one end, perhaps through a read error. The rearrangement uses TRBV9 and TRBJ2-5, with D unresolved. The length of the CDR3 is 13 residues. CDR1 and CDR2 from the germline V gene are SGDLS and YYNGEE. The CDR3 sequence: CASSYEPQGTQYF. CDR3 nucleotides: TGTGCCAGCAGTTATGAACCCCAAGGGACCCAGTACTTC.

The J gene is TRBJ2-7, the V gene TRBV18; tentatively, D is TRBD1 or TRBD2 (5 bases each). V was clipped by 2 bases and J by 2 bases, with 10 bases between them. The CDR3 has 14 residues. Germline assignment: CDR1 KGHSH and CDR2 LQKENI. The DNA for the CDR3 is TGTGCCAGCTCACCAGGGGACGGTCCCTACGAGCAGTACTTC. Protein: CASSPGDGPYEQYF.

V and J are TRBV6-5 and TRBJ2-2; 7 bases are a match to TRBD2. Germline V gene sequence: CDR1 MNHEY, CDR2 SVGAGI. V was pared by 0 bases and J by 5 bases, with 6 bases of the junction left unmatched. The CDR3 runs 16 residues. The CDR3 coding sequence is TGTGCCAGCAGTTACTCGATTGCGGGACTAACCGGGGAGCTGTTTTTT. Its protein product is CASSYSIAGLTGELFF.

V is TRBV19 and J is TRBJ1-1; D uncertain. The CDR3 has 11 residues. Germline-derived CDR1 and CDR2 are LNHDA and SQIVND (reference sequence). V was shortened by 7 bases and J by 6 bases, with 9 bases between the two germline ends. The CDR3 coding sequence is TGTGCCAGTATGGTTTGGGCTGAAGCTTTCTTT. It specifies CASMVWAEAFF.

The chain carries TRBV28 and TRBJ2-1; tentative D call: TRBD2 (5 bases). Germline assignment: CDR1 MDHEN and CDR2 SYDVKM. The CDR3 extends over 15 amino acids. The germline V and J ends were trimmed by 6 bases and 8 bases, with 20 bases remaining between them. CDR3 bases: TGTGCCAGCAGCTCCCCCAGCGGTCCCGGGGATGAGCAGTTCTTC. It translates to CASSSPSGPGDEQFF.

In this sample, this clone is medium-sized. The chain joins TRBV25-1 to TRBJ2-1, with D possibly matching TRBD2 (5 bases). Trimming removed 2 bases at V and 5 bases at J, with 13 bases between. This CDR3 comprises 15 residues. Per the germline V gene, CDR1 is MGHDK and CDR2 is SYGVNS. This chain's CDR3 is CASSERPTGDNEQFF. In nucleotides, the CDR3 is TGTGCCAGCAGTGAAAGACCGACCGGGGACAATGAGCAGTTCTTC.

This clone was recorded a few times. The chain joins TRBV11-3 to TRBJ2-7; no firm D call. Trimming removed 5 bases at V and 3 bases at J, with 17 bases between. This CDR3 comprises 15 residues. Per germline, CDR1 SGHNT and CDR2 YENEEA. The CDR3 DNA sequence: TGTGCCAGCAGCCCCCTGGGCACAGTAGACTACGAGCAGTACTTC. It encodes CASSPLGTVDYEQYF.